This T cell receptor (beta chain) was identified in a study of molecular identifiers for immune sequencing clone quantification. Based on a CD8+CD4-CCR7+CD45RA+ profile, naive CD8 T cells were sorted. Broader study findings: Highly expanded clones may be undercounted when identical TCR molecules share barcodes. Over 98% of effector molecules, but under 1% in naive cells, were held by clones with more than 20 RNA copies.

A note on this clonotype: Its matching antigen is unknown. A read error may explain this, as a much larger clone is one base away.

TCRdb ran MiXCR on the PCR reads and lists one entry per CDR3 protein. This table holds approximately 680,000 distinct CDR3 sequences, roughly 23% found once. With 11 bases clipped from V and 1 base from J, the junction kept 14 bases outside the gene matches. The CDR3 is made up of 15 amino acids. Germline assignment: CDR1 SEHNR and CDR2 FQNEAQ (reference sequence). The receptor was derived from a human donor in good health. Some libraries in this study had Jurkat cell RNA spiked in. The chain has TRBV7-9 and TRBJ2-7; 7 positions match TRBD1. Source material: naive CD8+ T cells from blood, with Jurkat cell RNA spiked in. Noted subset: FACS-sorted CD8+CD4-CCR7+CD45RA+ naive T cells. As DNA, the CDR3 is TGTGCCGGGGAAGAACAGGGGCCGTATTCCTACGAGCAGTACTTC. Its translation is CAGEEQGPYSYEQYF.